Each of the 16 T cell receptor beta chains below was sequenced from the same sample in a study of tissue T cells after allogeneic stem cell transplantation. Time point given: mouse harvest day 14 after allogeneic transplant. Tail vein injection delivered 10^7 T-cell-depleted bone marrow cells and 10^6 splenic CD5+ T cells. TCRdb's copy holds only in-frame clones and misses some; the assay was immunoSEQ multiplex PCR. The top ten hold 28% of the sample, which has fewer than 3,500 clones, 45% seen once. Sequenced material: lymph node tissue. The receptors shown here come from a female BALB/c mouse given C57BL/6 T cells with graft-versus-host disease after an allogeneic hematopoietic cell transplant.

Worth noting for this clone: The gene symbols are mouse symbols. With the read ending 1 residue before the CDR3 end, the germline J gene is used to fill in that end. The rearrangement links TRBV5 to TRBJ2-7; 7 nucleotides align to TRBD1. This CDR3 contains 14 residues. The germline CDR1 and CDR2 sequences are LGHNA and YNLKQL (reference sequence). V dropped 1 base and J dropped 4; count of bases not matched to a gene: 4. The CDR3 bases that were read are TGTGCCAGCAGCCAAGCCCCGGACAGGTATGAACAGTAC. Its protein is CASSQAPDRYEQY. The full CDR3 protein reads CASSQAPDRYEQYF.

In its sample, this clone was seen a few times. The genes are named according to mouse. This CDR3 reads CASGDAVAEVFF. CDR3 bases read: TGTGCCAGCGGTGATGCTGTGGCAGAAGTCTTC. The chain employs TRBV13-2 and TRBJ1-1, with no clear D. The sequence runs out 1 residue before the end of the CDR3; the remainder is reconstructed from the germline J gene. The CDR3 contains 12 residues. Germline-derived CDR1 and CDR2 are NNHNN and SYGAGS (reference sequence). V lost 0 bases, J lost 6 bases, and 6 bases lay in between.

This clone was picked up a small number of times. Gene names are mouse gene names. Coverage ceases 1 residue before the CDR3 finishes, and the germline J gene fills in the end. The J gene is TRBJ2-4, the V gene TRBV20; D is possibly TRBD1 or TRBD2 (7 bases each). Trimming removed 3 bases from V and 3 bases from J, with 16 bases in between. The CDR3 length is 15 residues. CDR1 and CDR2 (germline): GFQATS, STVNSAI. Incomplete CDR3 DNA: TGTGGTGCTAGACGGCAGGGGGGCCCCCAAAACACCTTGTAC. Translating gives CGARRQGGPQNTLY. The whole CDR3 is CGARRQGGPQNTLYF.

In regard to this clone: Gene names and germline match the mouse. Sequencing ends 1 residue short of the CDR3 end; the germline J gene provides the rest. This chain joins TRBV20 and TRBJ1-4, with 7 bases aligning to TRBD1. Germline-derived CDR1 and CDR2 are GFQATS and STVNSAI. V lost 2 bases to trimming and J lost 6 bases; unmatched junction nucleotides: 6. The CDR3 length is 14 residues. CDR3 bases read: TGTGGTGCTAGGCTCAGGGGGGGGGACGAAAGATTATTT. This gives the protein CGARLRGGDERLF. From start to end, the CDR3 is CGARLRGGDERLFF.

For this clone: Gene names follow the mouse nomenclature. The read ends 1 residue shy of where the CDR3 ends; the end is completed using the germline J gene. V gene TRBV16 combines with J gene TRBJ2-4; 7 bases are a match to TRBD2. There are 15 residues in the CDR3. CDR1 and CDR2 (germline): SGHSA, FRNQAP. The trim removed 1 base at V and 3 bases at J, leaving 4 bases unmatched. CDR3 in amino acids: CASSLALGVQNTLYF. CDR3 DNA (partial): TGTGCAAGCAGCTTAGCCCTGGGGGTGCAAAACACCTTGTAC.

This clone was observed a handful of times. Gene names and germline match the mouse. Read coverage stops 1 residue before the CDR3 terminus; the germline J gene supplies the remainder. This chain joins TRBV26 and TRBJ2-1, with unresolved D. CDR1 is KGHPV, CDR2 FQNQEV, per germline (reference sequence). This CDR3 is built from 14 residues. The V end lost 2 bases, the J end lost 0 bases, and 5 bases lay between the germline ends. CDR3 bases read: TGTGCCAGCAGTCTGACAGTTAACTATGCTGAGCAGTTC. Translating gives CASSLTVNYAEQF. The CDR3 in its entirety is CASSLTVNYAEQFF.

Concerning this clone itself: Gene and germline names: mouse. The read terminates 1 residue ahead of where the CDR3 ends, so the germline J gene completes it. The chain is built from TRBV26 and TRBJ2-2, with D tentatively TRBD1 (6 bases). Germline V gene data show CDR1 as KGHPV and CDR2 as FQNQEV (reference sequence). The CDR3 extends over 14 amino acids. Between the trimmed V and J ends, which lost 4 bases and 6 bases, there was a span of 12 bases. This CDR3 is CASSPGRGAGQLYF. CDR3 DNA, as far as it was read: TGTGCCAGCAGTCCTGGCAGGGGTGCCGGGCAGCTCTAC.

This clone ranks as medium-sized. The genes are named according to mouse. The read is 1 residue too short to cover the CDR3 end, so that end is filled in from the germline J gene. V is TRBV12-1 and J is TRBJ2-1; TRBD2 agrees at 7 bases. This CDR3 has 15 residues. With V trimmed by 4 bases and J by 0 bases, 5 bases remained unmatched. Germline loops: CDR1 SGHSN, CDR2 HYEKVE. CDR3 DNA, as far as it was read: TGTGCCAGCTCCCGGACTGGCAATAACTATGCTGAGCAGTTC. Its protein is CASSRTGNNYAEQF. The CDR3 in full is CASSRTGNNYAEQFF.

A remark on this clone: Genes here carry mouse names. Read data end 1 residue before the CDR3 end; the end is taken from the germline J gene. V usage is TRBV26 and J usage is TRBJ1-5; D is possibly TRBD1 (5 bases). Germline CDR1 and CDR2: KGHPV and FQNQEV (reference sequence). This CDR3 region has 13 residues. V lost 0 bases, J lost 6 bases, and 6 bases lay in between. The part of the CDR3 DNA that was read is TGTGCCAGCAGTCTGTCGACAGTCCAGGCTCCGCTT. This codes for CASSLSTVQAPL. The whole CDR3 protein is CASSLSTVQAPLF.

This clone was observed a handful of times. Gene labels here are mouse ones. The sequence runs out 1 residue before the end of the CDR3; the remainder is reconstructed from the germline J gene. The rearrangement joins TRBV23 to TRBJ2-7; TRBD2, the table's D call, was not compared with the DNA. Germline values: CDR1 KGHTA, CDR2 FQNQQP. The CDR3 spans 12 residues. CDR3 bases read: TGCTCCAGCAGTCCTGGGAACTATGAACAGTAC. It encodes CSSSPGNYEQY. The entire CDR3 reads CSSSPGNYEQYF. Full variable domain (missing parts from reference TRBV23 and TRBJ2-7): DAAVTQKPRYLIKMKGQEAEMKCIPEKGHTAVFWYQQKQSKELKFLIYFQNQQPLDQIDMVKERFSAVCPSSSLCSLGIRTCEAEDSALYLCSSSPGNYEQYFGPGTRLTVL.

Turning to this clone: Mouse names are used for the genes. The read terminates 1 residue before the CDR3 end, so the remaining end is supplied by the germline J gene. The chain carries TRBV3 and TRBJ1-4; D is undetermined. The CDR3 loop spans 13 amino acids. Germline CDR1 SNHLY, CDR2 FYNGKV (reference sequence). Trimming removed 5 bases from V and 4 bases from J, with 8 bases in between. CDR3 sequence reads: CASSQSGNERLFF. CDR3 bases read: TGTGCCAGCAGCCAATCAGGCAACGAAAGATTATTT.

Concerning this clone: The genes are named according to mouse. The read comes to an end 1 residue before the CDR3 does, leaving the germline J gene to fill in the end. This chain links TRBV16 with TRBJ2-4; 9 bases map to TRBD2. Losses at the gene ends were 5 bases for V and 2 bases for J; bases not matched to a gene: 2. The CDR3 is 14 residues long. Germline CDR1 reads SGHSA; CDR2 reads FRNQAP. The DNA read from the CDR3 is TGTGCAAGCAGCCGACTGGGGGATCAAAACACCTTGTAC. This encodes CASSRLGDQNTLY. The CDR3 as a whole reads CASSRLGDQNTLYF.

This clone was counted a few times. Gene names denote mouse genes. From the germline J gene comes the end of the CDR3, since the read stops 1 residue before it. The chain couples TRBV3 to TRBJ2-2, with D hard to call. The CDR3 loop spans 13 amino acids. V lost 0 bases, J lost 11 bases, and 10 bases lay in between. Germline V CDR1 and CDR2: SNHLY, FYNGKV (reference sequence). CDR3 sequence reads: CASSLAGFRQLYF. CDR3 DNA (partial): TGTGCCAGCAGCTTAGCAGGGTTCCGCCAGCTCTAC. Complete variable domain (other parts from reference TRBV3 and TRBJ2-2): GPKVLQIPSHQIIDMGQMVTLNCDPVSNHLYFYWYKQILGQQMEFLVNFYNGKVMEKSKLFKDQFSVERPDGSYFTLKIQPTALEDSAVYFCASSLAGFRQLYFGEGSKLTVL.

This clone is medium-sized by share. Gene names are mouse gene names. The CDR3 end falls 1 residue outside the read, so it is completed with the germline J gene. The chain joins TRBV13-3 to TRBJ2-2; unclear D gene. V was shortened by 3 bases and J by 4 bases, with 7 bases between the two germline ends. Germline-derived CDR1 and CDR2 are NNHDY and SYVADS. CDR3 length: 13 residues. The CDR3 DNA, read in part, is TGTGCCAGCAGTGCCGGGCCCACCGGGCAGCTCTAC. Protein sequence: CASSAGPTGQLY. The whole CDR3 is CASSAGPTGQLYF.

For this clone: Gene and germline names: mouse. The read gets to within 1 residue of the CDR3 end, and the germline J gene fills in the rest. The V call is TRBV24, the J call TRBJ2-2, with TRBD2 identical over 12 bases. The germline V gene has CDR1 KGHTA and CDR2 FRNEEI. V gave up 6 bases and J gave up 6 bases; unmatched junction bases: 5. The CDR3 has 15 residues. This CDR3 reads CASSLGLGGPGQLYF. The covered CDR3 bases are TGTGCCAGCAGCCTGGGACTGGGGGGACCCGGGCAGCTCTAC.

This clone was seen only a few times. Genes and germline are mouse. The observed sequence ends 1 residue before the CDR3 terminus, with the missing tail filled in from the germline J gene. The V gene is TRBV26, the J gene TRBJ2-4, with 10 bases that match TRBD1. CDR1 is KGHPV and CDR2 is FQNQEV in the germline V gene (reference sequence). The CDR3 consists of 15 residues. Losses at the gene ends were 6 bases for V and 0 bases for J; bases not matched to a gene: 3. The chain's CDR3 is CASSRDRGSQNTLYF. CDR3 DNA (partial): TGTGCCAGCAGCCGGGACAGGGGTAGTCAAAACACCTTGTAC.